These 32 T cell receptor beta chains came from one sample sequenced in a study of early T cells in non-severe SARS-CoV-2 infection. TCRdb reprocessed the 5' RACE reads via MiXCR and lists one record per CDR3 protein. Of around 81,000 distinct CDR3 sequences detected, more than 13% appear once; the ten largest clones hold around 9.9%. What was sequenced was whole blood. These receptors were collected from an adult who was a healthcare worker with PCR-confirmed SARS-CoV-2 infection or an uninfected control (not recorded which).

This clonotype turned up a few times. In nucleotides, the CDR3 is TGTGCCAGCAGTTCCAGTGAAAAACTGTTTTTT. It is translated as CASSSSEKLFF. The chain couples TRBV6-2 or TRBV6-3 to TRBJ1-4; D remains ambiguous. Germline CDR1 is MNHEY and CDR2 is SVGEGT. V lost 4 bases, J lost 7 bases, and 4 bases lay in between. There are 11 residues in the CDR3.

This clonotype turned up a few times. V gene TRBV20-1 combines with J gene TRBJ2-3; D may correspond to TRBD1 or TRBD2 (5 bases each). Germline loops: CDR1 DFQATT, CDR2 SNEGSKA (reference sequence). The CDR3 sequence is 13 residues long. Trimming removed 5 bases at V and 7 bases at J, with 16 bases between. The CDR3 here is CSAPWDGSNTQYF. CDR3 nucleotides: TGCAGTGCTCCTTGGGACGGCTCAAATACGCAGTATTTT.

The chain carries TRBV12-3 or TRBV12-4 and TRBJ1-5, with D hard to call. The CDR3 consists of 15 residues. Trimming took 1 base from V and 0 from J, leaving 7 bases between them. In DNA, the CDR3 is TGTGCCAGCAGTTTAGGGCGGAATAGCAATCAGCCCCAGCATTTT. Translating it yields CASSLGRNSNQPQHF.

This clonotype was picked up many times. V gene TRBV6-2 or TRBV6-3 combines with J gene TRBJ1-3; D uncertain. Trimming removed 4 bases from V and 8 bases from J, with 15 bases in between. CDR3 length: 14 residues. CDR1 and CDR2 (germline): MNHEY, SVGEGT. The CDR3 DNA sequence: TGTGCCAGCAGTTCATTCCGTCCCGATGACACCATATATTTT. Residues: CASSSFRPDDTIYF.

This clonotype was recorded many times. The chain employs TRBV18 and TRBJ2-3; TRBD2 agrees at 13 bases. The CDR3 covers 18 residues. Germline CDR1 reads KGHSH; CDR2 reads LQKENI. V lost 6 bases, J lost 2 bases, and 11 bases stayed unmatched. In DNA, the CDR3 is TGTGCCAGCTCGATGGGACTAGCGGGGTTCGCCTCCACAGATACGCAGTATTTT. The encoded protein is CASSMGLAGFASTDTQYF.

This clonotype has more than one count but fewer than ten. This chain uses TRBV7-3 with TRBJ1-6; D gene ambiguous. The CDR3 runs to 13 residues. CDR1 is SGHTA and CDR2 is FQGTGA in the germline V gene. For the CDR3, the DNA is TGTGCTCTAACGCGAACCCATAATTCACCCCTCCACTTT. This translates into CALTRTHNSPLHF.

The chain carries TRBV6-1 and TRBJ1-1; no clear D. V lost 3 bases to trimming and J lost 3 bases, with 11 bases between them. Germline CDR1 is MNHNS and CDR2 is SASEGT. The CDR3 is 14 residues long. CDR3 in DNA: TGTGCCAGCAGTGAGGAATGGAGGGACACTGAAGCTTTCTTT. Protein sequence: CASSEEWRDTEAFF.

This clonotype was picked up a small number of times. The chain uses TRBV7-2 and TRBJ1-1, with no clear D. The CDR3 runs to 13 residues. Looked up from germline, CDR1 is SGHTA and CDR2 is FQGNSA. V lost 3 bases and J lost 1, with 6 bases in between. CDR3 nucleotide sequence: TGTGCCAGCAGCTTCGCCTCGAACACTGAAGCTTTCTTT. This encodes CASSFASNTEAFF.

The table lists this clonotype with a few counts. The chain is built from TRBV19 and TRBJ2-1; D remains unclear. Germline CDR1 LNHDA, CDR2 SQIVND (reference sequence). The CDR3 is 14 residues long. V lost 5 bases, J lost 5 bases, and 13 bases lay in between. The CDR3 is CASSPLISNNEQFF. The CDR3 DNA reads TGTGCCAGTAGTCCATTAATAAGTAACAATGAGCAGTTCTTC.

This clonotype has just a few counts. The J gene is TRBJ2-7, the V gene TRBV23-1; the D gene is possibly TRBD2 (6 bases). TRBV23-1 is reported as an ORF; its role is uncertain. The CDR3 runs to 16 residues. The V gene lost 3 bases and the J gene lost 1 base, with 16 bases spanning the gap. CDR3 sequence (DNA): TGCGCCAGCAGTCACCCCGAACGGAGGGAGTCCTACGAGCAGTACTTC. Translation gives CASSHPERRESYEQYF.

This chain's CDR3 is CSVRSPTAYGYTF. The DNA for the CDR3 is TGCAGCGTCAGGTCCCCGACTGCCTATGGCTACACCTTC. The chain recombines TRBV29-1 with TRBJ1-2; D not certain. Germline V gene sequence: CDR1 SQVTM, CDR2 ANQGSEA. Trimming cost V 6 bases and J 4 bases, with 15 bases left between them. CDR3 length: 13 residues.

This clonotype was seen repeatedly, ten times or more. The chain has TRBV27 and TRBJ1-2, with no clear D. The CDR3 has 14 residues. CDR1 is MNHEY, CDR2 SMNVEV, per germline (reference sequence). V shed 3 bases and J shed 4 bases, with 12 bases lying between them. The CDR3 DNA reads TGTGCCAGCAGTTTTTCCGCCGGTGGCTATGGCTACACCTTC. Protein sequence: CASSFSAGGYGYTF.

This clonotype was seen a few times. The rearrangement joins TRBV9 to TRBJ1-3; D gene ambiguous. Germline CDR1 SGDLS, CDR2 YYNGEE. The CDR3 is made up of 16 amino acids. V shed 0 bases and J shed 0 bases, with 10 bases lying between them. The CDR3 DNA is TGTGCCAGCAGCGTAGTAGCAGCGTTCTCTGGAAACACCATATATTTT. Translated: CASSVVAAFSGNTIYF. Looking up the rest from reference TRBV9 and TRBJ1-3 gives the full variable domain: DSGVTQTPKHLITATGQRVTLRCSPRSGDLSVYWYQQSLDQGLQFLIQYYNGEERAKGNILERFSAQQFPDLHSELNLSSLELGDSALYFCASSVVAAFSGNTIYFGEGSWLTVV.

The J gene is TRBJ1-2, the V gene TRBV20-1; 7 bases are a match to TRBD1. The CDR3 runs to 13 residues. CDR1 DFQATT and CDR2 SNEGSKA come from the germline V gene (reference sequence). With V trimmed by 7 bases and J by 0 bases, 5 bases remained unmatched. The CDR3 protein is CSVATGTNYGYTF. CDR3 sequence (DNA): TGCAGTGTAGCGACAGGGACTAACTATGGCTACACCTTC.

The genes are TRBV7-6 and TRBJ2-1; 9 bases agree with TRBD2. The trim removed 1 base at V and 7 bases at J, leaving 8 bases unmatched. CDR1 is SGHVS, CDR2 FNYEAQ, per germline. The CDR3 has 16 amino acids. Here the CDR3 DNA reads TGTGCCAGCAGCTTAGGAGTAGCGGGGGCGGGTAATGAGCAGTTCTTC. It translates to CASSLGVAGAGNEQFF. Complete variable domain (other parts from reference TRBV7-6 and TRBJ2-1): GAGVSQSPRYKVTKRGQDVALRCDPISGHVSLYWYRQALGQGPEFLTYFNYEAQQDKSGLPNDRFSAERPEGSISTLTIQRTEQRDSAMYRCASSLGVAGAGNEQFFGPGTRLTVL.

The rearrangement joins TRBV5-1 to TRBJ1-2; D gene unclear. Germline CDR1 SGHRS, CDR2 YFSETQ. The length of the CDR3 is 15 residues. The V end lost 2 bases, the J end lost 2 bases, and 13 bases lay between the germline ends. CDR3 DNA sequence: TGCGCCAGCAGCTTAGGGCAGATCGGGAACTATGGCTACACCTTC. This codes for CASSLGQIGNYGYTF.

V is TRBV20-1 and J is TRBJ2-6, with 8 bases that match TRBD1. Unmatched junction bases numbered 2, after V lost 5 bases and J lost 2 bases. Per the germline V gene, CDR1 is DFQATT and CDR2 is SNEGSKA (reference sequence). CDR3 size: 14 residues. For the CDR3, the DNA is TGCAGTGCTTTGACAGGGGCTGGGGCCAACGTCCTGACTTTC. It codes for CSALTGAGANVLTF.

This clonotype was found a few times. The V and J genes are TRBV29-1 and TRBJ2-1; D remains ambiguous. The germline V and J ends were trimmed by 6 bases and 8 bases, with 23 bases remaining between them. This CDR3 has 15 amino acids. CDR1 is SQVTM, CDR2 ANQGSEA, per germline. In DNA form, the CDR3 reads TGCAGCGTCCCGCCACCCCCGCAATACGGCGATGAGCAGTTCTTC. Encoded protein: CSVPPPPQYGDEQFF.

This clonotype was counted at least ten times. The chain combines TRBV7-9 with TRBJ2-1, with 12 bases that match TRBD2. Trimming cost V 7 bases and J 7 bases; bases outside gene matches: 8. The CDR3 extends over 15 amino acids. Germline-derived CDR1 and CDR2 are SEHNR and FQNEAQ (reference sequence). In DNA form, the CDR3 reads TGTGCCAGCACCCCGGCTAGCGGGGGGGTAAATGAGCAGTTCTTC. It encodes CASTPASGGVNEQFF.

This clonotype was seen once. The chain joins TRBV20-1 to TRBJ2-3; 12 positions agree with TRBD2. The length of the CDR3 is 18 residues. Germline loops: CDR1 DFQATT, CDR2 SNEGSKA (reference sequence). Losses at the gene ends were 0 bases for V and 4 bases for J; bases not matched to a gene: 11. In DNA, the CDR3 is TGCAGTGCTAGAGATAGGACTAGCGGGGACTATTTTGCAGATACGCAGTATTTT. It specifies CSARDRTSGDYFADTQYF.

This clonotype was picked up a small number of times. The chain is built from TRBV4-1 and TRBJ1-6, with no clear D. Trimming left V 1 base short and J 9 bases short, with 10 bases between. The germline V gene has CDR1 MGHRA and CDR2 YSYEKL. The CDR3 is made up of 14 amino acids. In nucleotides, the CDR3 is TGCGCCAGCAGCCAAGTTGGGTTACGTTCACCCCTCCACTTT. Translated: CASSQVGLRSPLHF.

The chain links TRBV29-1 to TRBJ1-1; D remains unclear. The germline gives CDR1 SQVTM, CDR2 ANQGSEA. The CDR3 is made up of 13 amino acids. V lost 4 bases, J lost 0 bases, and 9 bases lay in between. The CDR3 nucleotides read TGCAGCGTTGTATTGGGGATGAACACTGAAGCTTTCTTT. Translation gives CSVVLGMNTEAFF.

This clonotype was counted many times. V usage is TRBV29-1 and J usage is TRBJ2-5; a possible D gene is TRBD1 (6 bases). Germline loops: CDR1 SQVTM, CDR2 ANQGSEA. The CDR3 covers 13 residues. Trimming pared 7 bases from V and 2 bases from J, leaving 14 bases between. CDR3 bases: TGCAGCGCCCTAACAGGGAAACAAGAGACCCAGTACTTC. It yields the protein CSALTGKQETQYF. Supplemented by reference TRBV29-1 and TRBJ2-5, the full variable domain reads SAVISQKPSRDICQRGTSLTIQCQVDSQVTMMFWYRQQPGQSLTLIATANQGSEATYESGFVIDKFPISRPNLTFSTLTVSNMSPEDSSIYLCSALTGKQETQYFGPGTRLLVL.

V gene TRBV5-6 combines with J gene TRBJ2-3; D might be TRBD2 (7 bases). Germline V gene data show CDR1 as SGHDT and CDR2 as YYEEEE. This CDR3 has 14 amino acids. The ends were cut back, 10 bases at V and 2 bases at J, with 17 bases in the middle. The DNA of the CDR3 is TGTGCCGCCGGGGGCGGGGGAGCCACAGATACGCAGTATTTT. Protein sequence: CAAGGGGATDTQYF.

The chain couples TRBV12-5 to TRBJ2-3; D assignment may be TRBD1 or TRBD2 (6 bases each). Trimming pared 8 bases from V and 4 bases from J, leaving 7 bases between. The CDR3 is made up of 11 amino acids. The V gene's germline CDR1 is LGHNT and CDR2 FRNRAP. The CDR3 region is CASRGADTQYF. Here the CDR3 DNA reads TGTGCTAGTAGGGGGGCAGATACGCAGTATTTT.

Notes on this clonotype: Being one base from a much bigger clone, this may be a read error. The genes are TRBV5-1 and TRBJ1-1; 9 nucleotides agree with TRBD1. In germline, CDR1 is SGHRS, CDR2 YFSETQ. The CDR3 is made up of 15 amino acids. The CDR3 bases are TGCGCCAGGAGCTTGGGGGACAGGGAGAACACTGAAGCTTTCTTT. Translated, it gives CARSLGDRENTEAFF.

This clonotype was counted ten times or more. V usage is TRBV6-2 or TRBV6-3 and J usage is TRBJ2-3; 8 nucleotides line up with TRBD1. The CDR3 consists of 22 residues. The germline V gene has CDR1 MNHEY and CDR2 SVGEGT. V lost 2 bases, J lost 2 bases, and 24 bases stayed unmatched. CDR3 in amino acids: CASSYPTTFHRQGRKDTDTQYF. As DNA, the CDR3 is TGTGCCAGCAGTTACCCTACAACATTTCACCGACAGGGGCGAAAGGACACAGATACGCAGTATTTT.

This clonotype was seen at least ten times. The chain joins TRBV28 to TRBJ1-2; 8 bases line up with TRBD1. The V gene's germline CDR1 is MDHEN and CDR2 SYDVKM. CDR3 length equals 13 residues. Trimming removed 6 bases from V and 4 bases from J; junction bases left unmatched: 4. CDR3 region: CASRRGQAYGYTF. CDR3 nucleotide sequence: TGTGCCAGCAGGAGGGGACAGGCCTATGGCTACACCTTC.

CDR3 region: CAISGGTSGTDTQYF. DNA for the CDR3: TGTGCCATCAGTGGCGGGACTAGCGGCACAGATACGCAGTATTTT. V gene TRBV10-3 combines with J gene TRBJ2-3, with TRBD2 matching 10 bases. Germline assignment: CDR1 ENHRY and CDR2 SYGVKD. The trim removed 4 bases at V and 1 base at J, leaving 2 bases unmatched. CDR3 size: 15 residues.

This clonotype was observed a handful of times. J is TRBJ2-7 and V is TRBV4-2; unclear D gene. Trimming pared 0 bases from V and 3 bases from J, leaving 9 bases between. This CDR3 has 14 amino acids. Germline V gene sequence: CDR1 LGHNA, CDR2 YNFKEQ. The CDR3 region is CASSQDRTYYEQYF. In DNA, the CDR3 is TGTGCCAGCAGCCAAGACAGGACCTACTACGAGCAGTACTTC.

The rearrangement joins TRBV7-2 to TRBJ2-3, with TRBD1 matching 10 bases. The V and J ends lost 5 bases and 5 bases, in that order; junction bases with no gene match: 4. CDR3 length: 14 amino acids. Germline assignment: CDR1 SGHTA and CDR2 FQGNSA. CDR3 DNA sequence: TGTGCCAGCAGCCCGGACAGGGGGAGAGATACGCAGTATTTT. This gives the protein CASSPDRGRDTQYF.

In this sample, this clonotype turned up a few times. The V and J genes are TRBV7-6 and TRBJ2-2; D possibly matches TRBD1 or TRBD2 (6 bases each). Trimming pared 3 bases from V and 4 bases from J, leaving 12 bases between. The germline gives CDR1 SGHVS, CDR2 FNYEAQ. This CDR3 has 15 residues. This CDR3 is CASSLSGGSTGELFF. For the CDR3, the DNA is TGTGCCAGCAGCTTGTCCGGGGGCAGCACCGGGGAGCTGTTTTTT.